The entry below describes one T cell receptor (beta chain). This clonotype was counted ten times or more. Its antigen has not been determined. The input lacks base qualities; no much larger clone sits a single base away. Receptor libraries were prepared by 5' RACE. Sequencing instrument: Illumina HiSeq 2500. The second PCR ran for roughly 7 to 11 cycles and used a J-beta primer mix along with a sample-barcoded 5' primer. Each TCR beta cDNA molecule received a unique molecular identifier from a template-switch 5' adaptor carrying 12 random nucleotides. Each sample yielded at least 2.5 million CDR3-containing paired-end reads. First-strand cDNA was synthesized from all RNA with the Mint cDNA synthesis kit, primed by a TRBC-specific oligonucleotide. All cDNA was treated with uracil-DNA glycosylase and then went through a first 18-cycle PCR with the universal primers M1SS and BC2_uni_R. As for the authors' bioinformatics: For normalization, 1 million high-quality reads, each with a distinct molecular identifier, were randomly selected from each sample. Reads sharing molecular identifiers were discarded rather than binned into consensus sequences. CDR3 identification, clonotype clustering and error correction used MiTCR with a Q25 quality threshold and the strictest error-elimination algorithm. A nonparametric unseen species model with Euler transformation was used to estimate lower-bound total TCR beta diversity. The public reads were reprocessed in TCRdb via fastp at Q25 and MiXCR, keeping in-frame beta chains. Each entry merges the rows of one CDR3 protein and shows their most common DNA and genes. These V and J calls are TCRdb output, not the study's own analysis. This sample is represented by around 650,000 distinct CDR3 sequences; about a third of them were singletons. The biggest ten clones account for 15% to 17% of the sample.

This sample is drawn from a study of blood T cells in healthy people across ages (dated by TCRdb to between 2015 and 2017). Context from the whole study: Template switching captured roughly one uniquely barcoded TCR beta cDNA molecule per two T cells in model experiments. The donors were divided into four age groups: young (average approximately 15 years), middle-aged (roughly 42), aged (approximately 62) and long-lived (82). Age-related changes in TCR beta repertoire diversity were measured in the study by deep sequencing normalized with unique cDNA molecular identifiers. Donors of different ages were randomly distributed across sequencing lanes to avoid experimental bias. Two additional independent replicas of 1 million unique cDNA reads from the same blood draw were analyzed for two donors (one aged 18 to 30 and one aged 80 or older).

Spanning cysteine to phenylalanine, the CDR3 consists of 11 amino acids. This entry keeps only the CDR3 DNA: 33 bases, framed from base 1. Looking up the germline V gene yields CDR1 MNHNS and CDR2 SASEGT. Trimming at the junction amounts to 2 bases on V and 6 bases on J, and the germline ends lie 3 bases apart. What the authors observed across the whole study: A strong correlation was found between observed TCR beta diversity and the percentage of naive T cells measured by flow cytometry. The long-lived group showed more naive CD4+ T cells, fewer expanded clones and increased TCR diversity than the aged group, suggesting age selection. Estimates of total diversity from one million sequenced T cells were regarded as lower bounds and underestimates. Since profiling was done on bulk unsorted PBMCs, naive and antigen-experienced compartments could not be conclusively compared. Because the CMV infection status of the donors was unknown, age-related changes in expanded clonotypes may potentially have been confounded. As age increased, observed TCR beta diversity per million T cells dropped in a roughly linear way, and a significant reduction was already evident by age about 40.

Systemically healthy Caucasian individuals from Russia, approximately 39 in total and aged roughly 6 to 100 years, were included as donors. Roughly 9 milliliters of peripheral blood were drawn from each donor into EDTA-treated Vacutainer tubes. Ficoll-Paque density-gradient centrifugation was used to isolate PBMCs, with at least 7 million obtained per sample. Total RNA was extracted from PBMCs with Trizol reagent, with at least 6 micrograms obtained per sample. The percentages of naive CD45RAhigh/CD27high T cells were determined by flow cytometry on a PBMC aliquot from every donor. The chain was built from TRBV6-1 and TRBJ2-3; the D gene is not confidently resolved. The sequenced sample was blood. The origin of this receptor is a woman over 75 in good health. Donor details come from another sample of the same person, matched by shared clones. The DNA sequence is TGTGCCAGCAGTGAACGGGATACGCAGTATTTT. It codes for CASSERDTQYF.